This passage covers 21 T cell receptor beta chains from one sample sequenced in a study of T cell repertoires in breast cancer. Unpaired genes were suppressed by blocking oligonucleotides during a second nested PCR. TCRdb fed the emulsion pairing reads into MiXCR, producing one record per CDR3 protein. The sample holds about 40,000 distinct CDR3 sequences, about 50% seen once. Paired alpha-beta TCRs of CD8+ T cells were analyzed by expanded emulsion RT-PCR. Sequenced: CD8+ T cells. The receptor source for this set is a pool of human donors with breast cancer or a healthy control (not recorded which).

The chain combines TRBV19 with TRBJ1-5; weak D call: TRBD1 (5 bases). The CDR3 runs 15 residues. Germline V CDR1 and CDR2: LNHDA, SQIVND (reference sequence). The V gene lost 0 bases and the J gene lost 7 bases, with 13 bases spanning the gap. The CDR3 DNA follows: TGTGCCAGTAGTATAGATGCAGGGCCCCGACAGCCCCAGCATTTT. It codes for CASSIDAGPRQPQHF.

This clonotype showed up just a few times. This chain uses TRBV27 with TRBJ1-1; unclear D gene. The germline CDR1 and CDR2 sequences are MNHEY and SMNVEV (reference sequence). CDR3 length equals 15 residues. Trimming shortened V by 0 bases and J by 0 bases, and 8 bases separated the two germline ends. The CDR3 DNA follows: TGTGCCAGCAGTTTATCCGGGCGTATGAACACTGAAGCTTTCTTT. Amino acids: CASSLSGRMNTEAFF.

The chain combines TRBV20-1 with TRBJ2-5; a possible D gene is TRBD2 (6 bases). This CDR3 contains 12 residues. CDR1 is DFQATT, CDR2 SNEGSKA, per germline (reference sequence). Trimming took off 0 bases at V and 13 bases at J, with 15 bases between the two ends. This CDR3 reads CSARDWGVARYF. CDR3 sequence (DNA): TGCAGTGCTAGAGATTGGGGGGTTGCCCGGTACTTC.

V usage is TRBV10-1 and J usage is TRBJ2-3; D may be TRBD2 (6 bases). CDR1 and CDR2 from the germline V gene are WNHNN and SYGVQD (reference sequence). The CDR3 is 17 residues long. Trimming took off 3 bases at V and 4 bases at J, with 20 bases between the two ends. The CDR3 bases are TGCGCCAGCAGTGACCCATTGGACCCCCGCGGGGCAGATACGCAGTATTTT. Its translation: CASSDPLDPRGADTQYF.

J is TRBJ2-3 and V is TRBV7-3; D ambiguous. The CDR3 is 15 amino acids. The V gene lost 1 base and the J gene lost 6 bases, with 14 bases spanning the gap. The germline V gene encodes CDR1 SGHTA and CDR2 FQGTGA. The CDR3 coding sequence is TGTGCCAGCAGCTTAATGGGCAGTCTCGGGGATACGCAGTATTTT. Translation gives CASSLMGSLGDTQYF.

The rearrangement uses TRBV20-1 and TRBJ2-1; TRBD1 or TRBD2 may be the D gene (6 bases each). Germline values: CDR1 DFQATT, CDR2 SNEGSKA (reference sequence). This CDR3 contains 14 residues. Trimming pared 8 bases from V and 9 bases from J, leaving 23 bases between. The CDR3 loop reads CSPAMGGIGGEQFF. The CDR3 DNA is TGCAGTCCTGCCATGGGCGGGATAGGGGGTGAGCAGTTCTTC.

This clonotype was observed many times. The gene calls are TRBV6-1 and TRBJ2-3, with D possibly being TRBD1 (5 bases). This CDR3 region has 13 residues. V was clipped by 10 bases and J by 0 bases, with 11 bases between them. The germline gives CDR1 MNHNS, CDR2 SASEGT. CDR3 region: CAIHDSSTDTQYF. CDR3 bases: TGTGCCATCCACGACAGTAGCACAGATACGCAGTATTTT.

The sample holds a few counts of this clonotype. The CDR3 DNA is TGTGCCAGCAATAGCGGGGGGGCCTCCAATGAGCAGTTCTTC. Its protein product is CASNSGGASNEQFF. The chain links TRBV6-1 to TRBJ2-1, with 11 nucleotides matching TRBD2. V was clipped by 7 bases and J by 6 bases; unmatched bases: 5. This CDR3 comprises 14 residues. Germline V lookup: CDR1 MNHNS, CDR2 SASEGT.

The chain links TRBV20-1 to TRBJ2-5, with 8 bases lining up with TRBD2. This CDR3 has 15 amino acids. Germline V lookup: CDR1 DFQATT, CDR2 SNEGSKA (reference sequence). With V trimmed by 4 bases and J by 4 bases, 11 bases remained unmatched. CDR3 DNA: TGCAGTGCTAAGCCTATAGCGGGAAAAAGAGAGACCCAGTACTTC. It is translated as CSAKPIAGKRETQYF.

Only one count was recorded for this clonotype. V and J are TRBV11-1 and TRBJ2-7, with D unclear. The CDR3 runs 15 residues. In germline, CDR1 is SGHAT, CDR2 FQDESV (reference sequence). Trimming took off 5 bases at V and 7 bases at J, with 21 bases between the two ends. This chain's CDR3 is CASSISGTLAVEQYF. Written as DNA, the CDR3 is TGTGCCAGCAGCATCTCCGGCACCCTCGCGGTTGAGCAGTACTTC.

V usage is TRBV2 and J usage is TRBJ1-1; D possibly corresponds to TRBD1 (6 bases). Germline CDR1 reads SNHLY; CDR2 reads FYNNEI. V lost 6 bases to trimming and J lost 8 bases, with 13 bases between them. The CDR3 spans 12 residues. CDR3 nucleotide sequence: TGTGCCAGCAGCGTTGACAGGATCGAAGCTTTCTTT. Its translation: CASSVDRIEAFF.

As regards this clonotype: This clone may be a read error of a much larger clone one base away. This chain connects TRBV7-2 to TRBJ2-3; D may match TRBD1 or TRBD2 (5 bases each). Germline V CDR1 and CDR2: SGHTA, FQGNSA. The CDR3 runs to 13 residues. V was pared by 7 bases and J by 4 bases, with 12 bases between. The CDR3 sequence: CASNRQRSDTQYF. The CDR3 DNA reads as TGTGCCAGCAACCGACAGCGGTCAGATACGCAGTATTTT.

This clonotype showed up just a few times. The V gene is TRBV6-5, the J gene TRBJ2-3; 11 bases match TRBD2. The CDR3 is 18 amino acids. Germline V gives CDR1 MNHEY, CDR2 SVGAGI. Germline trimming cut 5 bases from V and 4 bases from J; bases unmatched to any gene: 14. This CDR3 reads CASSNPGLAEGEADTQYF. The CDR3 region has the DNA TGTGCCAGCAGTAACCCGGGACTAGCGGAAGGGGAGGCAGATACGCAGTATTTT.

The genes are TRBV20-1 and TRBJ2-2, with 7 bases identical to TRBD2. From germline, CDR1 is DFQATT and CDR2 SNEGSKA (reference sequence). This CDR3 has 16 residues. J lost 1 base, V lost 1 base, and 6 bases had no gene match. This chain's CDR3 is CSARVGGGRNTGELFF. CDR3 in DNA: TGCAGTGCTAGAGTGGGTGGCGGGAGGAACACCGGGGAGCTGTTTTTT.

The genes are TRBV6-2 or TRBV6-3 and TRBJ1-4; no reliable D call. The CDR3 sequence is 15 residues long. Germline V gene data show CDR1 as MNHEY and CDR2 as SVGEGT. V was trimmed by 5 bases and J by 0 bases, leaving 10 bases between them. For the CDR3, the DNA is TGTGCCAGCAGTGCTGTAGCGGCAACTAATGAAAAACTGTTTTTT. The encoded protein is CASSAVAATNEKLFF.

The chain joins TRBV7-9 to TRBJ2-7; perhaps TRBD1 as D (6 bases). The CDR3 has 12 amino acids. CDR1 is SEHNR, CDR2 FQNEAQ, per germline (reference sequence). Deletions cut 5 bases from V and 3 bases from J, with 8 bases between. The CDR3 protein is CASSRTVYEQYF. CDR3 sequence (DNA): TGTGCCAGCAGCCGGACAGTCTACGAGCAGTACTTC.

V and J are TRBV7-2 and TRBJ1-4, with D maybe TRBD1 (5 bases). The CDR3 contains 14 residues. Trimming took 6 bases from V and 7 from J, leaving 15 bases between them. Per the germline V gene, CDR1 is SGHTA and CDR2 is FQGNSA. The CDR3 sequence is CASSPASGPEKLFF. CDR3 coding DNA: TGTGCCAGCAGTCCAGCGTCGGGGCCTGAAAAACTGTTTTTT. The full variable domain, completed using reference TRBV7-2 and TRBJ1-4, is GAGVSQSPSNKVTEKGKDVELRCDPISGHTALYWYRQSLGQGLEFLIYFQGNSAPDKSGLPSDRFSAERTGGSVSTLTIQRTQQEDSAVYLCASSPASGPEKLFFGSGTQLSVL.

There are a few counts of this clonotype. The V call is TRBV29-1, the J call TRBJ2-5; D unclear. Trimming pared 5 bases from V and 2 bases from J, leaving 9 bases between. There are 12 residues in the CDR3. Germline V gene sequence: CDR1 SQVTM, CDR2 ANQGSEA. The CDR3 nucleotides are TGCAGCGTTCGAATCCTACAAGAGACCCAGTACTTC. The encoded protein is CSVRILQETQYF.

This clonotype occurred a few times. V gene TRBV25-1 combines with J gene TRBJ1-1, with TRBD1 as a possible D gene (5 bases). This CDR3 region has 15 residues. Germline lookup yields CDR1 MGHDK and CDR2 SYGVNS. Trimming removed 3 bases at V and 3 bases at J, with 14 bases between. The CDR3 DNA follows: TGTGCCAGCAGTGACAGGCAGGGTGGTTACACTGAAGCTTTCTTT. This codes for CASSDRQGGYTEAFF. The full variable domain, in which reference TRBV25-1 and TRBJ1-1 provide the parts outside the CDR3, is EADIYQTPRYLVIGTGKKITLECSQTMGHDKMYWYQQDPGMELHLIHYSYGVNSTEKGDLSSESTVSRIRTEHFPLTLESARPSHTSQYLCASSDRQGGYTEAFFGQGTRLTVV.

This clonotype was detected a few times. V is TRBV9 and J is TRBJ2-5; either TRBD1 or TRBD2 may fit D (6 bases each). Deletions cut 4 bases from V and 3 bases from J, with 10 bases between. Germline assignment: CDR1 SGDLS and CDR2 YYNGEE. CDR3 length: 13 amino acids. Here the CDR3 reads CASSPGAEETQYF. The DNA of the CDR3 is TGTGCCAGCAGCCCGGGGGCAGAAGAGACCCAGTACTTC.

This clonotype was picked up many times. The V and J genes are TRBV20-1 and TRBJ1-1; no firm D call. CDR3 length: 13 amino acids. V was shortened by 2 bases and J by 5 bases, with 12 bases between the two germline ends. Germline assignment: CDR1 DFQATT and CDR2 SNEGSKA (reference sequence). The CDR3 here is CSARKEADTEAFF. The CDR3 region has the DNA TGCAGTGCTAGAAAGGAGGCTGATACTGAAGCTTTCTTT.